The 30 T cell receptor beta chains given below trace back to one sample, sequenced in a study of cytotoxic CD8 clonotypes in ibrutinib-treated CLL. Assay used: immunoSEQ multiplex PCR; TCRdb lists only in-frame clones, some missing. The profile shows some 200,000 clones, 79% of them singletons. This material consisted of PBMCs, taken after 12 months of ibrutinib treatment. The receptors stem from a human donor with chronic lymphocytic leukemia.

This clone was observed at least ten times. This sequence joins TRBV6-1 and TRBJ2-3; 7 bases align to TRBD2. The CDR3 is 15 amino acids. V was pared by 8 bases and J by 5 bases, with 13 bases of the junction left unmatched. Germline CDR1 MNHNS, CDR2 SASEGT. The CDR3 sequence is CASRPGEGAVDTQYF. CDR3 bases: TGTGCCAGCCGCCCGGGGGAGGGCGCGGTAGATACGCAGTATTTT.

This sequence joins TRBV28 and TRBJ1-5; no firm D call. V was trimmed by 10 bases and J by 5 bases, leaving 18 bases between them. The germline CDR1 and CDR2 sequences are MDHEN and SYDVKM. The length of the CDR3 is 14 residues. In DNA, the CDR3 is TGTGCCAACCCATGGCTCGGATGGGATCAGCCCCAGCATTTT. Translating it yields CANPWLGWDQPQHF.

V and J are TRBV5-1 and TRBJ2-7; 13 bases fit TRBD2. V shed 0 bases, J shed 2 bases, and the junction held 11 bases outside the gene matches. Germline CDR1 SGHRS, CDR2 YFSETQ. The CDR3 is 19 residues long. The CDR3 DNA is TGCGCCAGCAGCTTGGAGTTGTATGGGACTAGCGGGACGGCCTACGAGCAGTACTTC. As protein: CASSLELYGTSGTAYEQYF.

The rearrangement joins TRBV27 to TRBJ1-1; D is perhaps TRBD1 (6 bases). Germline CDR1 is MNHEY and CDR2 is SMNVEV (reference sequence). Trimming took off 6 bases at V and 4 bases at J, with 18 bases between the two ends. The CDR3 loop spans 15 amino acids. CDR3 loop: CASRSDRSWGTEAFF. The CDR3 region has the DNA TGTGCCAGCAGGAGTGACAGGTCTTGGGGCACTGAAGCTTTCTTT.

This rearrangement joins TRBV6-5 to TRBJ2-5; 7 bases line up with TRBD1. V lost 8 bases, J lost 5 bases, and 14 bases stayed unmatched. This CDR3 is built from 15 residues. Germline V gives CDR1 MNHEY, CDR2 SVGAGI. CDR3: CASVFQTGAGETQYF. CDR3 nucleotide sequence: TGTGCCAGCGTTTTTCAAACAGGGGCCGGTGAGACCCAGTACTTC.

This chain links TRBV19 with TRBJ2-6; tentatively, D is TRBD1 (5 bases). Germline V gene sequence: CDR1 LNHDA, CDR2 SQIVND (reference sequence). The V gene lost 6 bases and the J gene lost 2 bases, with 11 bases spanning the gap. The CDR3 sequence is 15 residues long. DNA for the CDR3: TGTGCCAGTAGAGACCAGGGAACTGGGGCCAACGTCCTGACTTTC. Translation gives CASRDQGTGANVLTF.

The chain uses TRBV2 and TRBJ2-6, with no clear D. Germline values: CDR1 SNHLY, CDR2 FYNNEI. Trimming removed 6 bases from V and 5 bases from J, with 20 bases in between. The CDR3 contains 17 residues. In DNA form, the CDR3 reads TGTGCCAGCAGCCAGGTCCGTGAGTCTCGGCGGGCCAACGTCCTGACTTTC. This encodes CASSQVRESRRANVLTF.

The gene calls are TRBV7-8 and TRBJ2-1; D is uncertain. Germline V gives CDR1 SGHVS, CDR2 FQNEAQ. With 5 bases removed from V and 7 bases from J, the gap between germline ends came to 15 bases. CDR3 length equals 14 residues. The CDR3 DNA follows: TGTGCCAGCAGCCCGACACCTCTCGGGAATGAGCAGTTCTTC. The encoded protein is CASSPTPLGNEQFF.

The CDR3 coding sequence is TGTGCCAGCAGTGAATGGGGGACACTTAGCTCCTACGAGCAGTACTTC. This codes for CASSEWGTLSSYEQYF. V and J are TRBV25-1 and TRBJ2-7; D possibly corresponds to TRBD1 (6 bases). Trimming removed 1 base at V and 0 bases at J, with 13 bases between. Germline lookup yields CDR1 MGHDK and CDR2 SYGVNS. The CDR3 is made up of 16 amino acids.

This chain links TRBV29-1 with TRBJ1-4; no clear D gene. Germline V gene lookup returns CDR1 SQVTM and CDR2 ANQGSEA. The CDR3 sequence is 14 residues long. Trimming removed 2 bases at V and 3 bases at J, with 10 bases between. The CDR3, as DNA: TGCAGCGTTGAAAGAATCGTCCCTAATGAAAAACTGTTTTTT. Its translation: CSVERIVPNEKLFF.

The chain carries TRBV10-3 and TRBJ2-7; D is possibly TRBD2 (6 bases). This CDR3 comprises 14 residues. Germline V gene lookup returns CDR1 ENHRY and CDR2 SYGVKD. Trimming took 6 bases from V and 0 from J, leaving 12 bases between them. CDR3 region: CAIRTTGSSYEQYF. The CDR3 DNA reads TGTGCCATCAGGACCACCGGGAGCTCCTACGAGCAGTACTTC.

This clone turned up a few times. This sequence joins TRBV13 and TRBJ1-2, with unresolved D. CDR1 PRHDT and CDR2 FYEKMQ come from the germline V gene (reference sequence). The CDR3 has 11 amino acids. The ends were cut back, 3 bases at V and 4 bases at J, with 3 bases in the middle. The CDR3 reads CASSFGYGYTF. In nucleotides, the CDR3 is TGTGCCAGCAGCTTCGGCTATGGCTACACCTTC.

This clone is a singleton in its sample. The chain employs TRBV2 and TRBJ2-6; D gene unclear. Looked up from germline, CDR1 is SNHLY and CDR2 is FYNNEI. V gave up 8 bases and J gave up 0 bases, with 17 bases separating them. CDR3 length: 17 residues. In DNA form, the CDR3 reads TGTGCCAGCCTAGAGCCCCGGGCAAGCTCTGGGGCCAACGTCCTGACTTTC. This sequence encodes CASLEPRASSGANVLTF. Filled out from reference TRBV2 and TRBJ2-6, the complete variable domain reads EPEVTQTPSHQVTQMGQEVILRCVPISNHLYFYWYRQILGQKVEFLVSFYNNEISEKSEIFDDQFSVERPDGSNFTLKIRSTKLEDSAMYFCASLEPRASSGANVLTFGAGSRLTVL.

This clone has more than one count but fewer than ten. The V and J genes are TRBV5-1 and TRBJ2-6, with 7 positions matching TRBD1. The germline V gene encodes CDR1 SGHRS and CDR2 YFSETQ. The V segment lost 5 bases and the J segment 0 bases; nucleotides outside the gene matches: 11. The CDR3 extends over 18 amino acids. The CDR3 loop is CASRPRQGRGSGANVLTF. The DNA of the CDR3 is TGCGCCAGCAGACCCCGACAGGGAAGGGGCTCTGGGGCCAACGTCCTGACTTTC. Using reference TRBV5-1 and TRBJ2-6 for the parts outside the CDR3, the full variable domain is KAGVTQTPRYLIKTRGQQVTLSCSPISGHRSVSWYQQTPGQGLQFLFEYFSETQRNKGNFPGRFSGRQFSNSRSEMNVSTLELGDSALYLCASRPRQGRGSGANVLTFGAGSRLTVL.

V and J are TRBV7-8 and TRBJ2-3; a possible D gene is TRBD2 (5 bases). Deletions cut 5 bases from V and 1 base from J, with 16 bases between. Germline assignment: CDR1 SGHVS and CDR2 FQNEAQ. The CDR3 extends over 16 amino acids. CDR3 sequence (DNA): TGTGCCAGCAGCCCCCGGTTCGCGGGCCGCACAGATACGCAGTATTTT. It yields the protein CASSPRFAGRTDTQYF.

The chain combines TRBV5-1 with TRBJ1-1; TRBD1 matches 8 bases. The CDR3 sequence is 13 residues long. V was clipped by 3 bases and J by 6 bases; unmatched bases: 4. Looked up from germline, CDR1 is SGHRS and CDR2 is YFSETQ. The CDR3 nucleotides read TGCGCCAGCAGCTCCACAGGGGGGGCTGAAGCTTTCTTT. This sequence encodes CASSSTGGAEAFF.

This clone has only one observation. J is TRBJ2-7 and V is TRBV19; either TRBD1 or TRBD2 may supply D (6 bases each). Germline V gene sequence: CDR1 LNHDA, CDR2 SQIVND (reference sequence). Trimming pared 3 bases from V and 6 bases from J, leaving 18 bases between. The CDR3 is 15 amino acids. The CDR3 DNA sequence: TGTGCCAGTAGTATGGGGGGCAGGGCCCGTGGCGAGCAGTACTTC. This gives the protein CASSMGGRARGEQYF.

Many counts were recorded for this clone. Distinct nucleotide sequences in the sample also encode this CDR3. The chain is built from TRBV4-1 and TRBJ1-5; D unresolved. Germline V gene data show CDR1 as MGHRA and CDR2 as YSYEKL. The CDR3 has 16 residues. The V gene lost 0 bases and the J gene lost 2 bases, with 11 bases spanning the gap. CDR3 sequence: CASSQDGGIGNQPQHF. CDR3 coding DNA: TGCGCCAGCAGCCAAGATGGAGGTATCGGCAATCAGCCCCAGCATTTT.

This clone appeared once. The chain is built from TRBV6-5 and TRBJ1-3, with D unresolved. CDR3 length: 15 amino acids. V lost 6 bases and J 0 bases, leaving 12 bases between the germline ends. Germline V gene sequence: CDR1 MNHEY, CDR2 SVGAGI. CDR3 in DNA: TGTGCCAGCAGCCGAGACGGCTTCTCTGGAAACACCATATATTTT. Translating gives CASSRDGFSGNTIYF.

The gene calls are TRBV11-1 and TRBJ1-3; perhaps TRBD1 as D (5 bases). V lost 5 bases and J 3 bases, leaving 11 bases between the germline ends. CDR1 is SGHAT and CDR2 is FQDESV in the germline V gene (reference sequence). The CDR3 totals 14 residues. The chain's CDR3 is CASSRDGRGNTIYF. Written as DNA, the CDR3 is TGTGCCAGCAGCCGGGACGGTCGTGGAAACACCATATATTTT. The full variable domain, in which reference TRBV11-1 and TRBJ1-3 provide the parts outside the CDR3, is EAEVAQSPRYKITEKSQAVAFWCDPISGHATLYWYRQILGQGPELLVQFQDESVVDDSQLPKDRFSAERLKGVDSTLKIQPAELGDSAMYLCASSRDGRGNTIYFGEGSWLTVV.

The chain uses TRBV2 and TRBJ2-1; no definite D call. The germline CDR1 and CDR2 sequences are SNHLY and FYNNEI. Trimming pared 4 bases from V and 7 bases from J, leaving 14 bases between. CDR3 length equals 14 residues. DNA for the CDR3: TGTGCCAGCAGTGCTACGACGAGAAGTAATGAGCAGTTCTTC. Its protein product is CASSATTRSNEQFF.

V is TRBV27 and J is TRBJ2-7, with 12 bases lining up with TRBD2. Germline-derived CDR1 and CDR2 are MNHEY and SMNVEV (reference sequence). This CDR3 has 15 residues. Trimming removed 6 bases from V and 6 bases from J; junction bases left unmatched: 9. The CDR3 sequence: CASRLLAGGPSEQYF. CDR3 in DNA: TGTGCCAGCAGACTTCTAGCGGGAGGGCCCTCCGAGCAGTACTTC.

In regard to this clone: This sample includes further DNA sequences coding for the same CDR3. The CDR3 reads CSARSYYGYTF. DNA of the CDR3: TGCAGTGCTAGATCCTACTATGGCTACACCTTC. This chain uses TRBV20-1 with TRBJ1-2; D is ambiguous. V was cut by 2 bases and J by 3 bases, with 4 bases left in between. CDR1 is DFQATT and CDR2 is SNEGSKA in the germline V gene (reference sequence). The CDR3 contains 11 residues.

The chain combines TRBV7-9 with TRBJ1-2; D not certain. CDR1 SEHNR and CDR2 FQNEAQ come from the germline V gene (reference sequence). The CDR3 is 13 amino acids. V shed 5 bases and J shed 3 bases, with 10 bases lying between them. The CDR3 spells CASSPDGDYGYTF. The CDR3 nucleotides read TGTGCCAGCAGCCCCGACGGGGACTATGGCTACACCTTC.

This chain connects TRBV5-1 to TRBJ2-7; D not certain. This CDR3 is 14 amino acids long. V was clipped by 2 bases and J by 0 bases, with 9 bases between them. The V gene's germline CDR1 is SGHRS and CDR2 YFSETQ. CDR3 coding DNA: TGCGCCAGCAGCTTAGACACGGGCTCCTACGAGCAGTACTTC. This encodes CASSLDTGSYEQYF. Looking up the rest from reference TRBV5-1 and TRBJ2-7 gives the full variable domain: KAGVTQTPRYLIKTRGQQVTLSCSPISGHRSVSWYQQTPGQGLQFLFEYFSETQRNKGNFPGRFSGRQFSNSRSEMNVSTLELGDSALYLCASSLDTGSYEQYFGPGTRLTVT.

V usage is TRBV6-6 and J usage is TRBJ1-1; 7 positions agree with TRBD1. This CDR3 contains 14 residues. Trimming cost V 3 bases and J 4 bases; bases outside gene matches: 5. The germline gives CDR1 MNHNY, CDR2 SVGAGI (reference sequence). The CDR3 region is CASSYGRGGTEAFF. For the CDR3, the DNA is TGTGCCAGCAGTTATGGCAGGGGGGGCACTGAAGCTTTCTTT.

J is TRBJ2-7 and V is TRBV2; weak D call: TRBD2 (5 bases). This CDR3 is 16 amino acids long. Trimming cost V 3 bases and J 4 bases, with 19 bases left between them. Germline V gene lookup returns CDR1 SNHLY and CDR2 FYNNEI. The CDR3 DNA sequence: TGTGCCAGCAGTGAGGCCTTACCCCGGACGGGGTACGAGCAGTACTTC. This sequence encodes CASSEALPRTGYEQYF.

V and J are TRBV7-2 and TRBJ2-5; possibly TRBD2 for D (5 bases). CDR1 and CDR2 from the germline V gene are SGHTA and FQGNSA. The CDR3 sequence is 13 residues long. Between the trimmed V and J ends, which lost 4 bases and 5 bases, there was a span of 11 bases. The CDR3 DNA is TGTGCCAGCAGCTCCCCTGGGGAGGAGACCCAGTACTTC. Translating gives CASSSPGEETQYF.

This clone has a single count. V usage is TRBV19 and J usage is TRBJ2-2, with 8 bases aligning to TRBD2. This CDR3 has 16 amino acids. Per the germline V gene, CDR1 is LNHDA and CDR2 is SQIVND (reference sequence). Unmatched junction bases numbered 10, after V lost 3 bases and J lost 7 bases. The CDR3 coding sequence is TGTGCCAGTAGTATTGTGTCGGGAGGGGAAATCGGGGAGCTGTTTTTT. This encodes CASSIVSGGEIGELFF.

This chain uses TRBV7-2 with TRBJ2-7, with TRBD2 matching 7 bases. The CDR3 totals 15 residues. V dropped 1 base and J dropped 0; count of bases not matched to a gene: 3. Germline CDR1 and CDR2: SGHTA and FQGNSA. CDR3: CASSLVTGGSYEQYF. The CDR3 bases are TGTGCCAGCAGCTTAGTTACGGGGGGCTCCTACGAGCAGTACTTC.